A single sample gave rise to the 12 T cell receptor beta chains below, sequenced in a study of shared clonotypes between healthy human individuals. CD45RO negativity and positive selection for CCR7 defined naive CD8 cells, a population that excluded terminally differentiated effector memory CD45RA+ cells. Profiled with immunoSEQ multiplex PCR; TCRdb holds only in-frame clones, not every one. The table records around 2,000,000 clones, about 94% of them present only once. Sequenced material: naive CD8+ T cells sorted from blood. All receptors come from a man aged 18 to 30 in good health.

The V call is TRBV7-9, the J call TRBJ2-7; D gene uncertain. The CDR3 length is 13 residues. V was shortened by 7 bases and J by 5 bases, with 15 bases between the two germline ends. Germline V gives CDR1 SEHNR, CDR2 FQNEAQ (reference sequence). The CDR3 protein is CASNLVGSDEQYF. In nucleotides, the CDR3 is TGTGCCAGCAACTTGGTAGGGTCCGACGAGCAGTACTTC.

The J gene is TRBJ2-7, the V gene TRBV30; 10 bases align to TRBD1. J gave up 5 bases and V 6 bases, and 10 bases lay outside the gene matches. There are 14 residues in the CDR3. CDR1 is GTSNPN and CDR2 is SVGIG in the germline V gene (reference sequence). CDR3 sequence (DNA): TGTGCCTGCCCAACCGGGACAGGGGATGACGAGCAGTACTTC. It codes for CACPTGTGDDEQYF. Looking up the rest from reference TRBV30 and TRBJ2-7 gives the full variable domain: SQTIHQWPATLVQPVGSPLSLECTVEGTSNPNLYWYRQAAGRGLQLLFYSVGIGQISSEVPQNLSASRPQDRQFILSSKKLLLSDSGFYLCACPTGTGDDEQYFGPGTRLTVT.

The V call is TRBV30, the J call TRBJ1-2; D unresolved. V was trimmed by 1 base and J by 3 bases, leaving 18 bases between them. The CDR3 sequence is 16 residues long. Germline V gene sequence: CDR1 GTSNPN, CDR2 SVGIG (reference sequence). Written as DNA, the CDR3 is TGTGCCTGGAGTGGCCTCGAGGGCCCAAGGGACTATGGCTACACCTTC. The encoded protein is CAWSGLEGPRDYGYTF.

The V and J genes are TRBV6-1 and TRBJ2-2; perhaps TRBD1 as D (5 bases). The CDR3 is made up of 15 amino acids. V was cut by 1 base and J by 0 bases, with 6 bases left in between. Germline CDR1 is MNHNS and CDR2 is SASEGT. The CDR3 nucleotides are TGTGCCAGCAGTGAAGAGGACACGAACACCGGGGAGCTGTTTTTT. Translating it yields CASSEEDTNTGELFF.

This clone was seen more than once but under ten times. The sample carries other DNA sequences with the same CDR3. The chain recombines TRBV4-1 with TRBJ2-7; 7 bases are shared with TRBD1. The CDR3 covers 14 residues. The J segment lost 0 bases and the V segment lost 2 bases, leaving 1 base of the junction unmatched. Germline V gene lookup returns CDR1 MGHRA and CDR2 YSYEKL. CDR3 sequence reads: CASSQRDSSYEQYF. The CDR3 DNA is TGCGCCAGCAGCCAACGGGACAGCTCCTACGAGCAGTACTTC.

About this clone itself: The same CDR3 can be traced to other DNA sequences in this sample. V gene TRBV5-6 combines with J gene TRBJ2-5; D not certain. The germline gives CDR1 SGHDT, CDR2 YYEEEE. The CDR3 consists of 13 residues. V lost 2 bases, J lost 3 bases, and 8 bases lay in between. CDR3 coding DNA: TGTGCCAGCAGCTTAGGAACCGAAGAGACCCAGTACTTC. Translating it yields CASSLGTEETQYF.

The V and J genes are TRBV5-5 and TRBJ1-2; the D gene is possibly TRBD1 (5 bases). V was pared by 3 bases and J by 3 bases, with 9 bases between. Germline CDR1 SGHKS, CDR2 YYEKEE (reference sequence). CDR3 length: 13 amino acids. The CDR3 DNA follows: TGTGCCAGCAGCTCGGGACGAGACTATGGCTACACCTTC. Encoded protein: CASSSGRDYGYTF.

The rearrangement joins TRBV5-8 to TRBJ1-6; D is unclear. CDR1 is SGHTS, CDR2 YDEGEE, per germline. This CDR3 comprises 12 residues. With 9 bases removed from V and 3 bases from J, the gap between germline ends came to 7 bases. The CDR3 sequence is CATNSYNSPLHF. CDR3 nucleotides: TGTGCCACGAATAGCTATAATTCACCCCTCCACTTT.

Worth noting for this clone: Other DNA sequences in this specimen translate into the identical CDR3. The V call is TRBV27, the J call TRBJ2-1, with D possibly TRBD2 on 5 matching bases. Germline V lookup: CDR1 MNHEY, CDR2 SMNVEV (reference sequence). Trimming cost V 3 bases and J 6 bases, with 9 bases left between them. The CDR3 is 13 amino acids. The CDR3 DNA sequence: TGTGCCAGCAGTTTGTCGGGGTTCAATGAGCAGTTCTTC. Translation gives CASSLSGFNEQFF.

This clone appeared once. Within the sample, other DNA sequences also encode this same CDR3. The rearrangement uses TRBV5-1 and TRBJ2-1, with D tentatively TRBD2 (6 bases). The CDR3 runs 15 residues. Trimming removed 0 bases from V and 3 bases from J, with 10 bases in between. Germline V gene sequence: CDR1 SGHRS, CDR2 YFSETQ. In DNA, the CDR3 is TGCGCCAGCAGCTTGGTTAGCGGAGGCTACAATGAGCAGTTCTTC. This codes for CASSLVSGGYNEQFF.

This clone was recorded a few times. The sample holds other DNA sequences that translate to the same CDR3. The genes are TRBV9 and TRBJ2-2; the D is unclear. V was clipped by 0 bases and J by 2 bases, with 5 bases between them. The CDR3 sequence is 14 residues long. CDR1 is SGDLS and CDR2 is YYNGEE in the germline V gene. The DNA for the CDR3 is TGTGCCAGCAGCGTAGTTGGAAACACCGGGGAGCTGTTTTTT. It encodes CASSVVGNTGELFF.

Concerning this clone itself: The identical CDR3 is also encoded by other nucleotide sequences in the sample. The chain recombines TRBV6-5 with TRBJ2-7, with D tentatively TRBD2 (6 bases). Per the germline V gene, CDR1 is MNHEY and CDR2 is SVGAGI. The CDR3 spans 14 residues. Trimming cost V 2 bases and J 1 base, with 9 bases left between them. The DNA for the CDR3 is TGTGCCAGCAGTTACGGAGGGGAATCCTACGAGCAGTACTTC. Translation: CASSYGGESYEQYF.